Presented here are 25 T cell receptor beta chains from one specimen sequenced in a study of T cell responses to AZD1222 COVID-19 vaccine. Data came from immunoSEQ multiplex PCR; TCRdb stores just in-frame clones and leaves some out. This sample has about 110,000 clones, with approximately 90% found just once. This specimen was peripheral blood, taken 28 days after the second AZD1222 dose. Receptor source: an adult who received the AZD1222 COVID-19 vaccine.

The V and J genes are TRBV5-1 and TRBJ2-5; 8 positions match TRBD2. V shed 4 bases and J 5 bases; nucleotides not matched to a gene: 16. The germline V gene has CDR1 SGHRS and CDR2 YFSETQ. The CDR3 has 17 residues. Written as DNA, the CDR3 is TGCGCCAGCAGCCTCGGTCCTGCGGGAGGTCCTTGGGAGACCCAGTACTTC. Translating it yields CASSLGPAGGPWETQYF.

This clone was recorded once. The V and J genes are TRBV5-4 and TRBJ1-2; 8 nucleotides line up with TRBD1. Germline CDR1 is SGHNT and CDR2 is YYREEE (reference sequence). The CDR3 is made up of 14 amino acids. V was pared by 2 bases and J by 6 bases, with 6 bases of the junction left unmatched. The CDR3 loop is CASSLAQGAHGYTF. CDR3 DNA: TGTGCCAGCAGCTTAGCTCAGGGGGCGCATGGCTACACCTTC.

The chain combines TRBV6-1 with TRBJ1-5, with 10 bases matching TRBD1. V dropped 0 bases and J dropped 6; count of bases not matched to a gene: 5. Germline lookup yields CDR1 MNHNS and CDR2 SASEGT. The CDR3 length is 16 residues. In DNA form, the CDR3 reads TGTGCCAGCAGTGAAGCAACTGGACAGGGGGGTCAGCCCCAGCATTTT. Its translation: CASSEATGQGGQPQHF.

The rearrangement joins TRBV7-8 to TRBJ1-6; 8 nucleotides match TRBD1. This CDR3 is built from 16 residues. V was pared by 5 bases and J by 3 bases, with 6 bases of the junction left unmatched. Germline CDR1 reads SGHVS; CDR2 reads FQNEAQ. The CDR3 nucleotides read TGTGCCAGCAGCGGACAGGGAGAAGGCTATAATTCACCCCTCCACTTT. Its translation: CASSGQGEGYNSPLHF.

V and J are TRBV7-5 and TRBJ1-5. TRBV7-5 is classified as a pseudogene. The CDR3 contains 18 residues. The CDR3 DNA sequence: TGTGTCAGAACCAAAAGGGGCAGGGAGGTCCGATTCAATCAGCCCCAGCATTTT. Its protein product is CVRTKRGREVRFNQPQHF.

This clone was detected once. The chain has TRBV28 and TRBJ1-5, with a tentative D call TRBD1 (6 bases). From germline, CDR1 is MDHEN and CDR2 SYDVKM. This CDR3 region has 13 residues. Deletions cut 3 bases from V and 9 bases from J, with 12 bases between. Written as DNA, the CDR3 is TGTGCCAGCAGTTTCTCGGGGGGGCGGCCCCAGCATTTT. This encodes CASSFSGGRPQHF.

The chain carries TRBV12-3 or TRBV12-4 and TRBJ1-5, with TRBD1 identical over 8 bases. V shed 6 bases, J shed 2 bases, and the junction held 0 bases outside the gene matches. CDR3 length: 13 amino acids. CDR3 DNA: TGTGCCAGCAGGGACAGGGGCAATCAGCCCCAGCATTTT. Protein sequence: CASRDRGNQPQHF.

CDR3 loop: CASSLAGGPGELFF. The CDR3 DNA is TGTGCCAGCAGCTTGGCTGGGGGGCCCGGGGAGCTGTTTTTT. The chain has TRBV7-8 and TRBJ2-2, with D tentatively TRBD1 or TRBD2 (6 bases each). V was trimmed by 3 bases and J by 6 bases, leaving 11 bases between them. The length of the CDR3 is 14 residues. Germline CDR1 reads SGHVS; CDR2 reads FQNEAQ.

This clone was counted only a few times. This chain connects TRBV30 to TRBJ1-1; tentatively, D is TRBD1 (6 bases). Trimming cost V 2 bases and J 3 bases, with 10 bases left between them. The CDR3 sequence is 13 residues long. Germline V gene sequence: CDR1 GTSNPN, CDR2 SVGIG (reference sequence). The CDR3 sequence is CAWSLDSHTEAFF. The CDR3 bases are TGTGCCTGGAGTTTGGACAGTCACACTGAAGCTTTCTTT.

This clone was recorded only once. This chain connects TRBV15 to TRBJ2-7, with 8 bases lining up with TRBD2. CDR3 size: 15 residues. V shed 1 base and J 0 bases; nucleotides not matched to a gene: 2. Germline V gene data show CDR1 as LNHNV and CDR2 as YYDKDF (reference sequence). CDR3 DNA: TGTGCCACCAGCAGAGCGGGGGGGAGCTCCTACGAGCAGTACTTC. It is translated as CATSRAGGSSYEQYF.

The rearrangement uses TRBV28 and TRBJ2-7; 7 positions agree with TRBD1. With V trimmed by 3 bases and J by 1 base, 6 bases remained unmatched. This CDR3 is built from 15 residues. Germline V lookup: CDR1 MDHEN, CDR2 SYDVKM. For the CDR3, the DNA is TGTGCCAGCAGTTTGGACCCCAGGGGGTCCTACGAGCAGTACTTC. It specifies CASSLDPRGSYEQYF.

This sequence joins TRBV4-1 and TRBJ1-3; no definite D call. Germline V gene sequence: CDR1 MGHRA, CDR2 YSYEKL. This CDR3 is 17 amino acids long. Trimming stripped 1 base from V and 3 bases from J, with 16 bases between. The CDR3 DNA sequence: TGCGCCAGCAGCCAAGCCGACATGGGCTTTAATGGAAACACCATATATTTT. Translated, it gives CASSQADMGFNGNTIYF.

The chain links TRBV19 to TRBJ2-7, with D maybe TRBD2 (6 bases). CDR1 and CDR2 (germline): LNHDA, SQIVND (reference sequence). The CDR3 contains 14 residues. Deletions cut 1 base from V and 5 bases from J, with 12 bases between. The CDR3 loop reads CASSIGRDLDEQYF. For the CDR3, the DNA is TGTGCCAGTAGTATAGGGCGGGATTTAGACGAGCAGTACTTC.

This clone was picked up one time. The CDR3 region has the DNA TGCGCCAGCAGCTTCCCAGGACGGGACTACGAGCAGTACTTC. Residues: CASSFPGRDYEQYF. The V call is TRBV5-1, the J call TRBJ2-7, with D possibly TRBD2 on 5 matching bases. This CDR3 region has 14 residues. V lost 2 bases, J lost 3 bases, and 12 bases lay in between. CDR1 is SGHRS and CDR2 is YFSETQ in the germline V gene.

The chain combines TRBV7-9 with TRBJ1-2, with unresolved D. Germline CDR1 SEHNR, CDR2 FQNEAQ (reference sequence). With 4 bases removed from V and 4 bases from J, the gap between germline ends came to 7 bases. The CDR3 sequence is 12 residues long. The CDR3 loop is CASSSDSYGYTF. The CDR3 DNA follows: TGTGCCAGCAGCTCTGATTCCTATGGCTACACCTTC.

This chain uses TRBV4-1 with TRBJ1-1, with 7 bases fitting TRBD1. This CDR3 comprises 12 residues. J lost 9 bases, V lost 1 base, and 2 bases had no gene match. Germline lookup yields CDR1 MGHRA and CDR2 YSYEKL. This chain's CDR3 is CASSQGQGQAFF. CDR3 coding DNA: TGCGCCAGCAGCCAAGGACAGGGCCAAGCTTTCTTT.

The J gene is TRBJ2-6, the V gene TRBV13; D is possibly TRBD1 (6 bases). Germline V CDR1 and CDR2: PRHDT, FYEKMQ (reference sequence). V lost 8 bases and J 0 bases, leaving 32 bases between the germline ends. The CDR3 covers 22 residues. The CDR3 bases are TGTGCCAGCTCACCTATGGTTGGGACAAGTGGAGAATTAAGCTCTGGGGCCAACGTCCTGACTTTC. Translated: CASSPMVGTSGELSSGANVLTF.

The V and J genes are TRBV12-3 or TRBV12-4 and TRBJ2-1; D remains ambiguous. The V gene lost 6 bases and the J gene lost 6 bases, with 9 bases spanning the gap. This CDR3 spans 12 amino acids. CDR3 bases: TGTGCCAGCAGGTTATGGGGCAATGAGCAGTTCTTC. It yields the protein CASRLWGNEQFF.

This chain joins TRBV28 and TRBJ2-3; D gene uncertain. The CDR3 loop spans 15 amino acids. V lost 5 bases and J 6 bases, leaving 18 bases between the germline ends. Germline V gives CDR1 MDHEN, CDR2 SYDVKM. The CDR3 sequence is CASSPEPRSLDTQYF. The CDR3 bases are TGTGCCAGCAGTCCCGAGCCTCGGTCTCTCGATACGCAGTATTTT.

This chain links TRBV29-1 with TRBJ2-1, with 8 bases fitting TRBD1. The CDR3 runs to 16 residues. CDR1 and CDR2 (germline): SQVTM, ANQGSEA. V trimming: 3 bases; J trimming: 6 bases; junction bases outside the gene matches: 13. CDR3 in DNA: TGCAGCGTTGACTTCCGCGGGCAGGGGGCGGGCAATGAGCAGTTCTTC. The encoded protein is CSVDFRGQGAGNEQFF.

The rearrangement joins TRBV15 to TRBJ2-1; 10 nucleotides align to TRBD2. J was trimmed by 5 bases and V by 4 bases; bases with no gene match: 5. The CDR3 sequence is 15 residues long. Looked up from germline, CDR1 is LNHNV and CDR2 is YYDKDF (reference sequence). CDR3 DNA sequence: TGTGCCACCAGCAAGCGGGAGGGCCTTGACAATGAGCAGTTCTTC. It translates to CATSKREGLDNEQFF.

This clone was seen just once. This chain joins TRBV7-9 and TRBJ2-6; no firm D call. With 3 bases removed from V and 0 bases from J, the gap between germline ends came to 18 bases. Looked up from germline, CDR1 is SEHNR and CDR2 is FQNEAQ (reference sequence). The CDR3 totals 19 residues. The CDR3 nucleotides read TGTGCCAGCAGCTTCAACTGGGCAGCCCATAGCTCTGGGGCCAACGTCCTGACTTTC. It specifies CASSFNWAAHSSGANVLTF.

The V and J genes are TRBV2 and TRBJ1-5; D possibly corresponds to TRBD1 (6 bases). In germline, CDR1 is SNHLY, CDR2 FYNNEI. Trimming stripped 7 bases from V and 0 bases from J, with 13 bases between. The CDR3 has 15 amino acids. This CDR3 is CASTPRGNSNQPQHF. CDR3 DNA sequence: TGTGCCAGCACACCCAGGGGTAATAGCAATCAGCCCCAGCATTTT.

V and J are TRBV28 and TRBJ2-3; D is perhaps TRBD2 (5 bases). V was pared by 2 bases and J by 0 bases, with 6 bases between. The CDR3 loop spans 14 amino acids. CDR1 is MDHEN and CDR2 is SYDVKM in the germline V gene. The CDR3 spells CASSLGESTDTQYF. The CDR3, as DNA: TGTGCCAGCAGTTTAGGGGAGAGCACAGATACGCAGTATTTT.

V usage is TRBV5-4 and J usage is TRBJ2-1, with D maybe TRBD1 (7 bases). The germline CDR1 and CDR2 sequences are SGHNT and YYREEE (reference sequence). V shed 4 bases and J shed 12 bases, with 17 bases lying between them. The CDR3 totals 13 residues. The CDR3 sequence: CASSLSGGSVQFF. The DNA of the CDR3 is TGTGCCAGCAGCCTGTCAGGGGGGTCGGTGCAGTTCTTC. Full variable domain (outside the CDR3, taken from reference TRBV5-4 and TRBJ2-1): ETGVTQSPTHLIKTRGQQVTLRCSSQSGHNTVSWYQQALGQGPQFIFQYYREEENGRGNFPPRFSGLQFPNYSSELNVNALELDDSALYLCASSLSGGSVQFFGPGTRLTVL.